This TCR beta chain was sequenced during a study of T cell responses to AZD1222 COVID-19 vaccine. The CDR3 consists of 15 residues. Germline loops: CDR1 SGHDT, CDR2 YYEEEE. The trim removed 0 bases at V and 7 bases at J, leaving 7 bases unmatched. Data came from immunoSEQ multiplex PCR; TCRdb stores just in-frame clones and leaves some out. This sample has roughly 160,000 clones; 85% to 90% occur once, and the top ten carry approximately 6.9%. The chain carries TRBV5-6 and TRBJ2-1; 7 bases fit TRBD1. The sequence derives from an adult in good health. Here the sequenced sample was peripheral blood, taken on day 0 of AZD1222 vaccination. The CDR3 loop is CASSLVAGGKNEQFF. CDR3 bases: TGTGCCAGCAGCTTGGTGGCAGGGGGAAAGAATGAGCAGTTCTTC.